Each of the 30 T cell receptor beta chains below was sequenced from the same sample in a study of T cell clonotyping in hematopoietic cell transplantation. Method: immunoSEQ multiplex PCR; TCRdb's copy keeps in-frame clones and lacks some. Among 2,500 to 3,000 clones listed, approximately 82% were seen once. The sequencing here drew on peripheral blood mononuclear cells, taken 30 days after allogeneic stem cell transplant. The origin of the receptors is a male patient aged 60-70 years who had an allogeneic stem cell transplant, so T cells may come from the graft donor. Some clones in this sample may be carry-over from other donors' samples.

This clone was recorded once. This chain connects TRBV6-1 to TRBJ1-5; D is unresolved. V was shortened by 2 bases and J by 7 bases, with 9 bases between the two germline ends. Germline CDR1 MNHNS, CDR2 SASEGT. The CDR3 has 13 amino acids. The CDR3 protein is CASSEHRGQPQHF. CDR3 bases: TGTGCCAGCAGTGAACATCGAGGCCAGCCCCAGCATTTT.

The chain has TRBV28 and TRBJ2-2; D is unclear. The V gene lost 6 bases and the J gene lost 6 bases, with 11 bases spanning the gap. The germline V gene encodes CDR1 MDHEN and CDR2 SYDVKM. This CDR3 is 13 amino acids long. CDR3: CASSRLAAGELFF. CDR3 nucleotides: TGTGCCAGCAGCCGGCTGGCCGCCGGGGAGCTGTTTTTT.

The CDR3 is CASSRVESYNEQFF. As DNA, the CDR3 is TGTGCCAGCAGCCGTGTTGAATCCTACAATGAGCAGTTCTTC. This chain uses TRBV7-9 with TRBJ2-1; unclear D gene. Germline V gene sequence: CDR1 SEHNR, CDR2 FQNEAQ (reference sequence). Trimming pared 5 bases from V and 1 base from J, leaving 9 bases between. The CDR3 sequence is 14 residues long.

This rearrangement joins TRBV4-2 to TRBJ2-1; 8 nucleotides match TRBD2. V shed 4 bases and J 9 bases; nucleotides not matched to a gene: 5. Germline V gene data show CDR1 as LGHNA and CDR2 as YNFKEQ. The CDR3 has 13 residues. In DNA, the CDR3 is TGTGCCAGCAGCCCGAGGACTAGCACTGAGCAGTTCTTC. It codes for CASSPRTSTEQFF.

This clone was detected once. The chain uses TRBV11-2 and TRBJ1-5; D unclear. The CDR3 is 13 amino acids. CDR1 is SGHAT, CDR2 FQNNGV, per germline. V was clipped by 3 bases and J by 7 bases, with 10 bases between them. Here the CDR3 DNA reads TGTGCCAGCAGCTTCGGGGTCGGCCAGCCCCAGCATTTT. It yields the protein CASSFGVGQPQHF.

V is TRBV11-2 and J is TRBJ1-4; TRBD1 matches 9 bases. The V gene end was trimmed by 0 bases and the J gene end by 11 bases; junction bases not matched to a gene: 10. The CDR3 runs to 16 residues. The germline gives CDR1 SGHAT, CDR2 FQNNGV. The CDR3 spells CASSLDPGTGLEKLFF. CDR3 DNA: TGTGCCAGCAGCTTAGACCCCGGGACAGGGTTGGAGAAACTGTTTTTT. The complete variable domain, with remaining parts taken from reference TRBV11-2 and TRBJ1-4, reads EAGVAQSPRYKIIEKRQSVAFWCNPISGHATLYWYQQILGQGPKLLIQFQNNGVVDDSQLPKDRFSAERLKGVDSTLKIQPAKLEDSAVYLCASSLDPGTGLEKLFFGSGTQLSVL.

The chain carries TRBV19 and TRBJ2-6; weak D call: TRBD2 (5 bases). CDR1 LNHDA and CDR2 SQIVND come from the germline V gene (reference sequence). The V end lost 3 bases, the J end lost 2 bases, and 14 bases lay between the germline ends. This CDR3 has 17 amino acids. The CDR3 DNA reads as TGTGCCAGTAGTATCTCCGTTACCGGGACTGGGGCCAACGTCCTGACTTTC. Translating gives CASSISVTGTGANVLTF.

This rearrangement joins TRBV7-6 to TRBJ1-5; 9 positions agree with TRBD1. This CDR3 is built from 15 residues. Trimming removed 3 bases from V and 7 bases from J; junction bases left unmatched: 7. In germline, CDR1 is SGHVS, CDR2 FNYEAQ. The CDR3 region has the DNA TGTGCCAGCAGCTTCGGGACAGGGTCAGGCCAGCCCCAGCATTTT. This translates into CASSFGTGSGQPQHF.

CDR3 in DNA: TGTGCCAGCAGCGTAGGTGCGGGGGGGGCTCATGAGCAGTTCTTC. This translates into CASSVGAGGAHEQFF. The chain couples TRBV9 to TRBJ2-1, with 9 positions matching TRBD2. The germline CDR1 and CDR2 sequences are SGDLS and YYNGEE. This CDR3 is 15 amino acids long. V lost 0 bases and J lost 8; bases outside the gene matches: 6.

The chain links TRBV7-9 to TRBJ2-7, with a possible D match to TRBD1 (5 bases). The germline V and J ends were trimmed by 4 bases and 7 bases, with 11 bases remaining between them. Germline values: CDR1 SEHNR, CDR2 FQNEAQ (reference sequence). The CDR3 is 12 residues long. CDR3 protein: CASSYSGNEQYF. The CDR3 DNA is TGTGCCAGCAGCTACTCAGGGAATGAGCAGTACTTC.

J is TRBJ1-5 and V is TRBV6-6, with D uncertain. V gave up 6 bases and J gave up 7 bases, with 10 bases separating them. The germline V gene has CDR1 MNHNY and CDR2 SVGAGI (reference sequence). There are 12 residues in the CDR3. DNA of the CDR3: TGTGCCAGCAGCTTCGGAGGACAGCCCCAGCATTTT. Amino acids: CASSFGGQPQHF.

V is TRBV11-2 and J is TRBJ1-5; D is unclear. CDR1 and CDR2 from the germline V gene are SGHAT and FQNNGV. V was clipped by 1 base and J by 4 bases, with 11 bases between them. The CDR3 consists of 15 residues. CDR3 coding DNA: TGTGCCAGCAGCTTAGGGCCCGAGGCTAATCAGCCCCAGCATTTT. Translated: CASSLGPEANQPQHF. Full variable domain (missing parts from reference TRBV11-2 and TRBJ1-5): EAGVAQSPRYKIIEKRQSVAFWCNPISGHATLYWYQQILGQGPKLLIQFQNNGVVDDSQLPKDRFSAERLKGVDSTLKIQPAKLEDSAVYLCASSLGPEANQPQHFGDGTRLSIL.

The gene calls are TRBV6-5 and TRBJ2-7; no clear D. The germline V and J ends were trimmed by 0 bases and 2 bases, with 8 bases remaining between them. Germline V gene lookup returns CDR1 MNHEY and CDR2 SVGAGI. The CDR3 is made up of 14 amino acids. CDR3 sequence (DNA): TGTGCCAGCAGTTACTCGAATCAGCCCTACGAGCAGTACTTC. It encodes CASSYSNQPYEQYF.

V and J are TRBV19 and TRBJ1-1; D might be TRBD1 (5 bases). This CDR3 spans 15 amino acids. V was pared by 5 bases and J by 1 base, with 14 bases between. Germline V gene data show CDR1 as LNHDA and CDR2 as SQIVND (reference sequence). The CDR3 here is CASSDTGFWNTEAFF. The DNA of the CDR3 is TGTGCCAGTAGTGATACAGGCTTCTGGAACACTGAAGCTTTCTTT.

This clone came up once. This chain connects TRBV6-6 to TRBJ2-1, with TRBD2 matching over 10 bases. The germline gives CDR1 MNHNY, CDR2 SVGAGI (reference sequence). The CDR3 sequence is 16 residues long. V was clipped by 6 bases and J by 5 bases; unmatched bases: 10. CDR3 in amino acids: CASRAFLGLADNEQFF. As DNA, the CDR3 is TGTGCCAGCAGAGCATTCCTAGGACTAGCGGACAATGAGCAGTTCTTC.

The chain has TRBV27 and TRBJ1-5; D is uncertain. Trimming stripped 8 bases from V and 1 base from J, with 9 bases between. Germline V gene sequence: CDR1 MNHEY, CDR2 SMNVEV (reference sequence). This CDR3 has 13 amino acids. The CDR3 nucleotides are TGTGCCAGCTCCGGAACAAGCAATCAGCCCCAGCATTTT. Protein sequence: CASSGTSNQPQHF.

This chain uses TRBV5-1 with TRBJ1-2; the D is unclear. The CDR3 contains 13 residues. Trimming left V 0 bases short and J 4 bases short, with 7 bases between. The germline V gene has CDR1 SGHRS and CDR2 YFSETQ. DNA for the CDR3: TGCGCCAGCAGCTTGGGGCTCTTCTATGGCTACACCTTC. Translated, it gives CASSLGLFYGYTF. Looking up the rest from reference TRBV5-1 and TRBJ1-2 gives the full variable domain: KAGVTQTPRYLIKTRGQQVTLSCSPISGHRSVSWYQQTPGQGLQFLFEYFSETQRNKGNFPGRFSGRQFSNSRSEMNVSTLELGDSALYLCASSLGLFYGYTFGSGTRLTVV.

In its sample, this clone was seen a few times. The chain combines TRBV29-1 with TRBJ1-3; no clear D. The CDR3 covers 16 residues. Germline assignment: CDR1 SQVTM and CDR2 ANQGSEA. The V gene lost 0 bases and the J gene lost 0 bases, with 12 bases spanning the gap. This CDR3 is CSVEEIADFSGNTIYF. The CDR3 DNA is TGCAGCGTTGAAGAAATAGCGGACTTCTCTGGAAACACCATATATTTT.

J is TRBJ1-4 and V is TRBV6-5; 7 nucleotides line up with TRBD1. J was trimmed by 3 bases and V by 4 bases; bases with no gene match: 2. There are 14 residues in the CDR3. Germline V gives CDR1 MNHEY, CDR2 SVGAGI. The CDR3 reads CASSLTGPNEKLFF. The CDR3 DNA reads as TGTGCCAGCAGTTTGACAGGGCCTAATGAAAAACTGTTTTTT.

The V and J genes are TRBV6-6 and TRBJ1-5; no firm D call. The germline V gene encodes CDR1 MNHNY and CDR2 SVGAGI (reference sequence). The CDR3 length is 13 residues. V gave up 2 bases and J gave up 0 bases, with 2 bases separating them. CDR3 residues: CASSYHSNQPQHF. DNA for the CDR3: TGTGCCAGCAGTTACCATAGCAATCAGCCCCAGCATTTT.

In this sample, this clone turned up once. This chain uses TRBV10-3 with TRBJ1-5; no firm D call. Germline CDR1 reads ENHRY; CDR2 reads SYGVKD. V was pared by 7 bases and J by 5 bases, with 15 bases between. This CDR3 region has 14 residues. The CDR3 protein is CAITPGIQDQPQHF. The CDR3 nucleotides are TGTGCCATCACTCCCGGGATCCAGGATCAGCCCCAGCATTTT.

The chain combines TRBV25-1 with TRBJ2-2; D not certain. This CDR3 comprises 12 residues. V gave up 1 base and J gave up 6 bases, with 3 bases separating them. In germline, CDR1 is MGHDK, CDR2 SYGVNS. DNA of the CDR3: TGTGCCAGCAGTGAATGGGCCGGGGAGCTGTTTTTT. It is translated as CASSEWAGELFF.

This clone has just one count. The chain's CDR3 is CASSDGTSGFTDTQYF. The CDR3 bases are TGTGCCAGCAGCGATGGGACTAGCGGATTCACAGATACGCAGTATTTT. The chain uses TRBV9 and TRBJ2-3; 11 positions agree with TRBD2. After removal of 3 bases from V and 2 bases from J, the junction contained 5 bases not matched to a gene. The CDR3 loop spans 16 amino acids. CDR1 is SGDLS and CDR2 is YYNGEE in the germline V gene.

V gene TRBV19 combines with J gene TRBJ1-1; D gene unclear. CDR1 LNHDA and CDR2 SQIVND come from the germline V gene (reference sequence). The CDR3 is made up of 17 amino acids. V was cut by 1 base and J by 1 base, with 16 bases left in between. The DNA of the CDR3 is TGTGCCAGTAGTATAGCTACGGGTTCGGTGAGGAACACTGAAGCTTTCTTT. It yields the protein CASSIATGSVRNTEAFF.

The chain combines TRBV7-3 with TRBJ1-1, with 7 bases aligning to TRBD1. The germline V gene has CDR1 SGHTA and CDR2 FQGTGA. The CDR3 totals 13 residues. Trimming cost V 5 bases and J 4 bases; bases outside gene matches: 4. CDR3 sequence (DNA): TGTGCCAGCAGCCCGGCAGGGGGCACTGAAGCTTTCTTT. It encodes CASSPAGGTEAFF. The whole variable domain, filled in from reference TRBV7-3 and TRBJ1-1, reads GAGVSQTPSNKVTEKGKYVELRCDPISGHTALYWYRQSLGQGPEFLIYFQGTGAADDSGLPNDRFFAVRPEGSVSTLKIQRTERGDSAVYLCASSPAGGTEAFFGQGTRLTVV.

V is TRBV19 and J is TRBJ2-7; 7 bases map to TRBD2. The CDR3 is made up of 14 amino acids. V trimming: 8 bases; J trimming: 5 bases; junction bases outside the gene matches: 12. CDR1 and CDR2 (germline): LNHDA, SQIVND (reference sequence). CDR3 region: CASQSTSARHEQYF. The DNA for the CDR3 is TGTGCCAGTCAAAGCACTAGCGCTCGGCACGAGCAGTACTTC.

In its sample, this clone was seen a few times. As DNA, the CDR3 is TGTGCCAGCTCACTACAGGGGAACACTGAAGCTTTCTTT. As protein: CASSLQGNTEAFF. The chain recombines TRBV18 with TRBJ1-1; TRBD1 might be the D (6 bases). The CDR3 has 13 residues. CDR1 and CDR2 from the germline V gene are KGHSH and LQKENI. V was clipped by 4 bases and J by 1 base, with 7 bases between them.

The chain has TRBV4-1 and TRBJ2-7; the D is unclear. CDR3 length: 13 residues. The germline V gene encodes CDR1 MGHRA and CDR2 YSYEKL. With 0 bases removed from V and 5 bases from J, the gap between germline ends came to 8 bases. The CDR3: CASSQDFEDEQYF. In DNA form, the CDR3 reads TGCGCCAGCAGCCAAGATTTCGAGGACGAGCAGTACTTC.

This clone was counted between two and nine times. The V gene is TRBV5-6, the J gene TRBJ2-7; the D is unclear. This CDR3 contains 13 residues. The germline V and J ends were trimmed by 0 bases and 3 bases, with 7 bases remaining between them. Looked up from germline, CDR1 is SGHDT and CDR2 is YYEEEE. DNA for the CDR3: TGTGCCAGCAGCTTGGCTAAGCGCTACGAGCAGTACTTC. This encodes CASSLAKRYEQYF.

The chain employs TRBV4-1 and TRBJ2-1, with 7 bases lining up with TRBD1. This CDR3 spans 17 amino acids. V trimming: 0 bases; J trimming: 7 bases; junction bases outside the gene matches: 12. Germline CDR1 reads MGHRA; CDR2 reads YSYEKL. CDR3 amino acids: CASSQEGRGLVRNEQFF. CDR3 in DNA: TGCGCCAGCAGCCAAGAGGGAAGGGGGCTAGTGAGGAATGAGCAGTTCTTC.